This T cell receptor (beta chain) was sequenced for a study of T cell repertoires in cytomegalovirus infection (dated by TCRdb to the late 2010s). Regarding the complete study: Alongside well-studied HLA-B-restricted epitopes, the peptide stimulations were aimed at recently identified HLA-C-restricted CMV epitopes, whose presentation resists viral immunomodulation. Donor HLA type was relevant to the analysis, as public TCR beta signatures indicated carriage of CMV infection together with the matching HLA type.

This specimen's treatment or condition label, interpreted: in vitro stimulation with specific CMV peptide epitopes to enrich CMV-specific T cells. The instrument given in TCRdb is Illumina HiSeq 1500. In TCRdb, the public reads were trimmed at Q25 with fastp and aligned with MiXCR, with productive beta chains retained. One record per CDR3 amino acid sequence lists the most common genes and DNA. The sample data list around 570,000 distinct CDR3 sequences, and 35% to 50% of these were observed just once. 48% of the sample rests with the top ten. What the authors observed across the whole study: Carriers of CMV infection plus the relevant HLA type were discriminated by the cumulative frequency of public TCR beta family members in the study cohort and in an independent approximately 340-donor cohort. In the ex vivo response, HLA-C-restricted CMV-specific TCR beta clonotypes were dominant, and in two of eight donors the single most frequent clonotype came from this HLA-C-restricted group.

On this clonotype: Its antigen specificity is not known. No base qualities exist here, and no much larger clone lies one base off it.

Sequenced material: cultured PBMCs, taken from culture after CMV antigen stimulation. This TCR was sampled from a human donor in good health (CMV status not recorded). Some clones in this sample may be carry-over from other donors' samples.

The nucleotide sequence is given as TGTGCCAGCAGCCAATTCTCCGCGACGCGGACCCAGTACTTC. Its coded protein is CASSQFSATRTQYF. This chain is built from TRBV7-2 and TRBJ2-5, with no reliable assignment of the D segment. Looking up the germline V gene yields CDR1 SGHTA and CDR2 FQGNSA. The CDR3 measures 14 amino acids from cysteine to phenylalanine. The read is trimmed to its CDR3 DNA, 42 bases read in frame from base 1. The V and J ends are trimmed by 5 bases and 7 bases, leaving 17 bases between them.